The 6 T cell receptor beta chains below were found in one sample sequenced in a study of cytotoxic CD8 clonotypes in ibrutinib-treated CLL. Clones were read by immunoSEQ multiplex PCR, and TCRdb kept only the in-frame ones, dropping some. Among around 140,000 clones listed, around 85% were seen once. Sequenced material: PBMCs, taken after 24 months of ibrutinib treatment. The receptors here all came from a human donor with chronic lymphocytic leukemia.

This clone was seen a handful of times. The rearrangement links TRBV28 to TRBJ1-1; 7 positions match TRBD1. V shed 3 bases and J 6 bases; nucleotides not matched to a gene: 13. Germline CDR1 MDHEN, CDR2 SYDVKM. CDR3 length: 16 residues. CDR3 coding DNA: TGTGCCAGCAGTTTCCCTCGGACAGGACGGATAGCTGAAGCTTTCTTT. It specifies CASSFPRTGRIAEAFF.

The chain has TRBV19 and TRBJ1-5, with D uncertain. This CDR3 has 15 amino acids. Trimming took off 3 bases at V and 0 bases at J, with 9 bases between the two ends. Germline CDR1 reads LNHDA; CDR2 reads SQIVND (reference sequence). The CDR3 sequence is CASSIEGNSNQPQHF. CDR3 DNA: TGTGCCAGTAGTATCGAAGGTAATAGCAATCAGCCCCAGCATTTT.

The chain has TRBV28 and TRBJ2-5; tentatively, D is TRBD1 (5 bases). Germline lookup yields CDR1 MDHEN and CDR2 SYDVKM. This CDR3 is 15 amino acids long. The V and J ends lost 7 bases and 2 bases respectively, with 17 bases between them. The CDR3 loop reads CASKGADLAQETQYF. For the CDR3, the DNA is TGTGCCAGCAAAGGGGCCGACCTTGCACAAGAGACCCAGTACTTC.

As concerns this clone: The same CDR3 is also encoded by other DNA sequences in this sample. This chain joins TRBV5-6 and TRBJ2-1, with 9 bases identical to TRBD1. The junction had 7 bases not matched to a gene; V was cut back by 5 bases and J by 4 bases. Germline V lookup: CDR1 SGHDT, CDR2 YYEEEE. The CDR3 spans 15 residues. CDR3 coding DNA: TGTGCCAGCAGTGAGGCCGGGACAGGGTACAATGAGCAGTTCTTC. Amino acid sequence: CASSEAGTGYNEQFF.

The CDR3, as DNA: TGTGCCAGCAGTGAAGAGGGGGGGGCGATAGTATGCTACGAGCAGTACTTC. Translating gives CASSEEGGAIVCYEQYF. V usage is TRBV6-4 and J usage is TRBJ2-7, with a tentative D call TRBD2 (7 bases). CDR3 size: 17 residues. V was clipped by 3 bases and J by 3 bases, with 21 bases between them. The germline V gene has CDR1 MRHNA and CDR2 SNTAGT.

The chain is built from TRBV7-3 and TRBJ2-7; unclear D gene. The V gene's germline CDR1 is SGHTA and CDR2 FQGTGA. The ends were cut back, 2 bases at V and 3 bases at J, with 8 bases in the middle. The CDR3 length is 13 residues. The CDR3 DNA sequence: TGTGCCAGCAGCTTAGGGGAAAACTACGAGCAGTACTTC. It codes for CASSLGENYEQYF.